This TCR beta chain was profiled in a study of metastatic and nonmetastatic thyroid tumors. Study in general: A comparison of repertoires was made across blood and tumor or nodule tissue from malignant and benign thyroid patients. Study observations and caveats: In blood and tumor, TCR beta diversity was reportedly significantly higher in malignant thyroid tumors than in benign nodules.

TCRdb recomputed clones from the PCR reads via MiXCR. The sample yields about 93,000 clones, about 13% seen once. All patients were untreated before thyroid surgery. This clone was seen repeatedly, ten times or more. Its target is unknown. This CDR3 contains 17 residues. Between the trimmed V and J ends, which lost 1 base and 4 bases, there was a span of 16 bases. Germline lookup yields CDR1 SGHDN and CDR2 FVKESK. The chain links TRBV14 to TRBJ2-2; D is possibly TRBD2 (5 bases). Sequencing input: blood. The sequence was collected from a female donor with papillary thyroid cancer or a benign thyroid nodule (not recorded which). Some clones in this sample may be carry-over from other donors' samples. CDR3 region: CASSQVPSAVTTGELFF. The CDR3 nucleotides read TGTGCCAGCAGCCAAGTCCCCTCAGCGGTGACCACCGGGGAGCTGTTTTTT.